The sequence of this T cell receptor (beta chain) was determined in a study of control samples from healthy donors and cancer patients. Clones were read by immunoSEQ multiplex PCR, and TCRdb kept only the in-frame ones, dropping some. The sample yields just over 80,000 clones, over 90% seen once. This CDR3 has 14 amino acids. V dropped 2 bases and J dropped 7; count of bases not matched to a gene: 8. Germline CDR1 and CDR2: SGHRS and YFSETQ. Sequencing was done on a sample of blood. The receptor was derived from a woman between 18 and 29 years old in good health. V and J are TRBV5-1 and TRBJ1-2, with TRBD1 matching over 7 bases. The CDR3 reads CASSLQGSAVGYTF. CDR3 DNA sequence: TGCGCCAGCAGCTTACAGGGGAGTGCGGTTGGCTACACCTTC.